This T cell receptor beta chain was identified during a study of cytomegalovirus exposure and HLA in healthy donors (dated by TCRdb to about 2017). The study in broad terms: According to a later analysis, one platform produced both the 120 validation repertoires and the 670 or so repertoires of the first cohort. The study aimed to test whether cataloging public T cell receptors could reveal signatures of past pathogen exposure. A separate validation cohort of some 130 different subjects was used in addition to the roughly 670-subject first cohort. High-throughput TCR immunosequencing, statistical association of individual TCRs with disease status, and machine learning were combined to predict cytomegalovirus infection status. The paper as a whole reports these results and caveats: The authors suggested that the approach could potentially be generalized to other disease states and immunological phenotypes. A few of the identified cytomegalovirus-associated TCR beta chains were confirmed in vitro to be specific for cytomegalovirus antigens. A total of fewer than 200 TCR beta chains were listed by the study as associated with cytomegalovirus. While some public TCRs were present in many individuals, most TCR sequences turned up only very rarely across donors. The classifier was reported to diagnose cytomegalovirus status with high specificity and sensitivity in both the original and validation cohorts. A later analysis found that TCRs clustered in the first cohort also tended to co-occur in the 130 or so validation repertoires, with more than 90% of cluster scores above 0. All 130 or so repertoires were used to score co-occurrence in the validation cohort in a later analysis, because that analysis had no HLA typing for the cohort.

The donors belonged to the validation cohort of over a hundred subjects, which was separate from the approximately 700-subject first cohort. Library method: the immunoSEQ multiplex PCR assay. As for the original processing: A statistical classification framework was built for diagnosing cytomegalovirus status from the catalog of TCR beta chain sequences. TCRdb stores this immuneACCESS table with in-frame sequences only. Part of the clones is absent; in the studies checked, under half of the shortfall reflects unresolved V genes, and no reason is known for the rest. V, J and clone size are those of that table, while D and trimming were read from the DNA. This sample has 100,000 to 150,000 clones in its table, and 75% to 90% of those were observed once. The ten top clones hold around 1.1% of the sample. About this clone itself: Its antigen is currently not known. No per-base quality is available; no much larger clone lies one base away.

CDR1 and CDR2, per the germline V gene (reference sequence), are SGHNT and YYREEE. Spanning cysteine to phenylalanine, the CDR3 consists of 16 amino acids. The sequence is cut down to CDR3 DNA, 48 bases in frame from base 1. V was cut back by 4 bases and J by 0 bases, leaving a gap of 13 bases between them. The V gene is TRBV5-4 and the J gene is TRBJ2-2, with TRBD2 as a weak D call on 6 bases. This sequence was found in a woman between 18 and 29 years old in good health and CMV-seronegative. The sequencing sample was made of PBMCs. Here the CDR3 is given as CASSRSGRTNTGELFF. The DNA sequence follows: TGTGCCAGCAGCCGGAGCGGGCGCACGAACACCGGGGAGCTGTTTTTT.